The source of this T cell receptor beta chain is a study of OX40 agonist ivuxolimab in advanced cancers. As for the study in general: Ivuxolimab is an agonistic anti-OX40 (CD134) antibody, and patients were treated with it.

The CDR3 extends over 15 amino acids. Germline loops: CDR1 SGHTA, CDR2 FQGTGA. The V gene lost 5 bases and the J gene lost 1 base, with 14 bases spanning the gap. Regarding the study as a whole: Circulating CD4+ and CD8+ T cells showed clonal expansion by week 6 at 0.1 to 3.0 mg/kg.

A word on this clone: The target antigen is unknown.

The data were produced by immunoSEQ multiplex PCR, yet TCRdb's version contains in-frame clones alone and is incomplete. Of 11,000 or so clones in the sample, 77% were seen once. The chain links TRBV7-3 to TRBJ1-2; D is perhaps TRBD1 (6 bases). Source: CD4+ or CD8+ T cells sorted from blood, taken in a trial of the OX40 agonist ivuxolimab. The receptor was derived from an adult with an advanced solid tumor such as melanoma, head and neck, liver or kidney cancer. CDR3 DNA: TGTGCCAGCAGCGTTGCCCCGGGACATAACTATGGCTACACCTTC. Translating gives CASSVAPGHNYGYTF.